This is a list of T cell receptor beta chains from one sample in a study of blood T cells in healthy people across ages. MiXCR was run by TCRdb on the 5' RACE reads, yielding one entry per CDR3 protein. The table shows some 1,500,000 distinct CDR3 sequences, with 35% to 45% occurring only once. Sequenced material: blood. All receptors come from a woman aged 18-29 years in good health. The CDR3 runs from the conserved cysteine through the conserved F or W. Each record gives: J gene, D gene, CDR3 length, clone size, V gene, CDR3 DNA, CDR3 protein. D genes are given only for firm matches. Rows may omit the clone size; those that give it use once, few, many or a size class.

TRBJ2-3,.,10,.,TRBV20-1,TGCAGTGATAGAAGCGATACGCAGTATTTT,CSDRSDTQYF
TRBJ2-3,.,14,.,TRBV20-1,TGCAGTGCCCCACCCCCGGGGATCACAGATACGCAGTATTTT,CSAPPPGITDTQYF
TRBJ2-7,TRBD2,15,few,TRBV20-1,TGCAGTGCTAGAGATTCGCGACTAGCGATCTACGAGCAGTACTTC,CSARDSRLAIYEQYF
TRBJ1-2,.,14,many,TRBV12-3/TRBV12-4,TGTGCCAGCAGTTTAGGGGGCAGGGGCTATGGCTACACCTTC,CASSLGGRGYGYTF
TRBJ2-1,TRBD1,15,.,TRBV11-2,TGTGCCAGCAGCTTAGACACAGGGGTGAACAATGAGCAGTTCTTC,CASSLDTGVNNEQFF
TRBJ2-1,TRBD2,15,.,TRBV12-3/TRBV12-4,TGTGCCAGCAGCCAAGGACTAGCGGGACTCAATGAGCAGTTCTTC,CASSQGLAGLNEQFF
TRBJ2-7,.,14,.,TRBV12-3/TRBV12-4,TGTGCCAGCAGTTTAGAACTAGCTGTTGGCGAGCAGTACTTC,CASSLELAVGEQYF
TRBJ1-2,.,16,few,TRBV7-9,TGTGCCAGCAGCTTAGATGATTGGTACGGACCCTATGGCTACACCTTC,CASSLDDWYGPYGYTF
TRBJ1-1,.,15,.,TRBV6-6,TGTGCCAGCAGTTACGAAGGGGTACGGAACACTGAAGCTTTCTTT,CASSYEGVRNTEAFF
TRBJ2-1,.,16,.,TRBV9,TGTGCCAGCAGCGTAGAAGCCTACCAGATCTACAATGAGCAGTTCTTC,CASSVEAYQIYNEQFF
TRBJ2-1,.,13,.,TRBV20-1,TGCAGTCTCCCGGGACCGCTCTACAATGAGCAGTTCTTC,CSLPGPLYNEQFF
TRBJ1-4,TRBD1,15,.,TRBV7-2,TGTGCCAGCAGACCACAGGGGGCGCAGGGTGAAAAACTGTTTTTT,CASRPQGAQGEKLFF
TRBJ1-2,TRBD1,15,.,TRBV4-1,TGCGCCAGCAGCCAAGAACCGGGGACAGGGAAAGGCTACACCTTC,CASSQEPGTGKGYTF
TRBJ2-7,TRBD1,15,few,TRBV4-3,TGCGCCAGCAGCCCCGAAAGGGGGCTAGGCTACGAGCAGTACTTC,CASSPERGLGYEQYF
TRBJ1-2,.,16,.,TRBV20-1,TGCAGTGCTAGAGATTCCCGGGCGGGTATGAACTATGGCTACACCTTC,CSARDSRAGMNYGYTF
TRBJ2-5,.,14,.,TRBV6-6,TGTGCCAGCAGTTACGCCGGGACTCCAAATGAGCAGTACTTC,CASSYAGTPNEQYF
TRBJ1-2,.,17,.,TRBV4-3,TGCGCCAGCAGCCAAGTCCGGCTCGGACAGTCCGACTATGGCTACACCTTC,CASSQVRLGQSDYGYTF
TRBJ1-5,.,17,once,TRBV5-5,TGTGTCAGCAGCCCCCGGGACCTGGACGTTGGCAATCAGCCCCAGCATTTT,CVSSPRDLDVGNQPQHF
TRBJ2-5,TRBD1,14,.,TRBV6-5,TGTGCCAGCAGTGACTGGGACAGACAAGAGACCCAGTACTTC,CASSDWDRQETQYF
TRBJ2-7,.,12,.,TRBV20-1,TGCAGTGCTGATCATTTATCCTACGAGCAGTACTTC,CSADHLSYEQYF
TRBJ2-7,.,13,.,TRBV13,TGTGCCAGCAGCTTAGGTGAAGGCTACGAGCAGTACTTC,CASSLGEGYEQYF
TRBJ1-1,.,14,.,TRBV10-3,TGTGCCATCAGTGAGACAGGCCCTATCACTGAAGCTTTCTTT,CAISETGPITEAFF
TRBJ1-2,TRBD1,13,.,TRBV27,TGTGCCAGCAGTTTATCCAGGGGGCATGGCTACACCTTC,CASSLSRGHGYTF
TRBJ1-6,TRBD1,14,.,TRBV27,TGTGCCAGCAGTTGGGGGACAGGGCAATCACCCCTCCACTTT,CASSWGTGQSPLHF
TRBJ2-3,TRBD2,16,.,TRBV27,TGTGCCAGCAGTCCAACTGGGGAGGGCGCGAGAGATACGCAGTATTTT,CASSPTGEGARDTQYF
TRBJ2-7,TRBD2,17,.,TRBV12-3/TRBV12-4,TGTGCCAGCAGTTCCCCACAGACAAGCGGGAGTCTTTACGAGCAGTACTTC,CASSSPQTSGSLYEQYF
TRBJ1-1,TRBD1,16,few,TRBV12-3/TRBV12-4,TGTGCCAGCAGTTTCGCCTCAGGGGGTTCGCGCACTGAAGCTTTCTTT,CASSFASGGSRTEAFF
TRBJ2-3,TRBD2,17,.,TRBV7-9,TGTGCCAGCAGCTTAGCTAGCGGGGGGGCCCGTTTGGATACGCAGTATTTT,CASSLASGGARLDTQYF
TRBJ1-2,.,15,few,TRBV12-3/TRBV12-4,TGTGCCAGCAGTTTAACAGTTATGCCTAACTATGGCTACACCTTC,CASSLTVMPNYGYTF
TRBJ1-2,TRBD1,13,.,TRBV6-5,TGTGCCAGCAGTGACGGGACAGGGAACCGCTACACCTTC,CASSDGTGNRYTF
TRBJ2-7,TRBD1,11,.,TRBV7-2,TGTGTGGCAGGGGGCTCCTACGAGCAGTACTTC,CVAGGSYEQYF
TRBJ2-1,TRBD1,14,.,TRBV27,TGTGCCAGCAGTAGGGACAGGGGGAACGACGAGCAGTTCTTC,CASSRDRGNDEQFF
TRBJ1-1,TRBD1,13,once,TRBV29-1,TGCAGCGTTGGGGACAGAAAGAACACTGAAGCTTTCTTT,CSVGDRKNTEAFF
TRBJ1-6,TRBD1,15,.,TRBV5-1,TGCGCCAGCAGCTGTCCAGGGGGCGAAGATTCACCCCTCCACTTT,CASSCPGGEDSPLHF
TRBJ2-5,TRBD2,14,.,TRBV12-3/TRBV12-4,TGTGCCAGCAGTTGGGGACTAGCGATAGAGACCCAGTACTTC,CASSWGLAIETQYF
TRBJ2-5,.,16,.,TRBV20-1,TGCAGTGCTAGAGGAAAAGCTAGCAGGGGACAAGAGACCCAGTACTTC,CSARGKASRGQETQYF
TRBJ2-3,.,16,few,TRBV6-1,TGTGCCAGCAACCTCGCGGGAAACCCAAGCACAGATACGCAGTATTTT,CASNLAGNPSTDTQYF
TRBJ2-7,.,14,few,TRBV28,TGTGCCAGCAGTATCCTAGGACAAGCCTACGAGCAGTACTTC,CASSILGQAYEQYF
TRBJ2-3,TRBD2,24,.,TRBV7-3,TGTGCCAGCAGCTTCAAGTTGTCTCTAATTGATTCTCCTAGCGGGAACCTTTACACAGATACGCAGTATTTT,CASSFKLSLIDSPSGNLYTDTQYF
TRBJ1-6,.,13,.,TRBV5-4,TGTGCCAGCAGCTTGAGGATGGATTCACCCCTCCACTTT,CASSLRMDSPLHF
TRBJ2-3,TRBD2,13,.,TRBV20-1,TGCAGTGCACGGACTAGCGGAGCCCATACGCAGTATTTT,CSARTSGAHTQYF
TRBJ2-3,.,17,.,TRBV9,TGTGCCAGCAGCGGCGCGGAGGGCCAGGCGAGCACAGATACGCAGTATTTT,CASSGAEGQASTDTQYF
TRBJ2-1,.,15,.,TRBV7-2,TGTGCCAGCGGTACAGGGAGCCGCACCTACAATGAGCAGTTCTTC,CASGTGSRTYNEQFF
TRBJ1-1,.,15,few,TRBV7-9,TGTGCCAGCAGTAGATCGGGACTCAAGAACACTGAAGCTTTCTTT,CASSRSGLKNTEAFF
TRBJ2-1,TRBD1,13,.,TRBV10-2,TGCGCCAGCAGAACAGGGGGCGCGGATGAGCAGTTCTTC,CASRTGGADEQFF
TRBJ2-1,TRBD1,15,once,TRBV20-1,TGCAGTGCTTGGGACAGGGGGCGACTCCAGAATGAGCAGTTCTTC,CSAWDRGRLQNEQFF
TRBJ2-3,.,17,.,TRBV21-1,TGTGCCAGCAGCAAACCCCGGGACAGGAAACACTCAACGGCGCAGTATTTT,CASSKPRDRKHSTAQYF